One and the same sample provided the 8 T cell receptor beta chains below, sequenced in a study of graft-versus-host responses after intestinal transplantation. Method: immunoSEQ multiplex PCR; TCRdb's copy keeps in-frame clones and lacks some. This sample has 90,000 to 95,000 clones, with under 95% found just once. Their cognate antigens are unknown. Material: unstimulated CD8+ T cells sorted from spleen or lymph node cells, obtained before intestinal transplant. The receptors come from a human donor who received an intestinal transplant.

This clone was recorded only once. The chain uses TRBV13 and TRBJ2-3, with D uncertain. Germline V gene sequence: CDR1 PRHDT, CDR2 FYEKMQ (reference sequence). This CDR3 is 13 amino acids long. Trimming removed 8 bases at V and 3 bases at J, with 12 bases between. CDR3: CASRWEETDTQYF. The CDR3 coding sequence is TGTGCCAGCCGGTGGGAAGAAACAGATACGCAGTATTTT.

CDR3 sequence (DNA): TGTGCCAGCAGCAAAGGGAAGGACAGGGGGCATGGCTACACCTTC. Its protein is CASSKGKDRGHGYTF. The chain employs TRBV21-1 and TRBJ1-2; the table assigns TRBD1, which was not confirmed against the DNA. TRBV21-1 is classified as a pseudogene. The CDR3 is 15 residues long.

This chain joins TRBV4-2 and TRBJ2-7; D possibly corresponds to TRBD1 (6 bases). There are 16 residues in the CDR3. The germline V gene encodes CDR1 LGHNA and CDR2 YNFKEQ. V was trimmed by 5 bases and J by 2 bases, leaving 19 bases between them. CDR3 amino acids: CASSTAYGTLAYEQYF. In DNA form, the CDR3 reads TGTGCCAGCAGCACCGCTTACGGGACACTCGCCTACGAGCAGTACTTC.

The chain uses TRBV28 and TRBJ2-5, with D tentatively TRBD1 (6 bases). The J call may be incorrect, as the DNA end agrees better with TRBJ2-7. Germline-derived CDR1 and CDR2 are MDHEN and SYDVKM. CDR3 length: 16 amino acids. The CDR3 region has the DNA TGTGCCAGCAGTTTACCCGAAACAGGGCCGGGCTACGAGCAGTACTTC. Amino acids: CASSLPETGPGYEQYF.

The chain links TRBV14 to TRBJ1-5; 8 bases align to TRBD1. Per the germline V gene, CDR1 is SGHDN and CDR2 is FVKESK. The CDR3 is 17 amino acids. V gave up 2 bases and J gave up 4 bases; unmatched junction bases: 10. In DNA, the CDR3 is TGTGCCAGCAGCCAACTCCGGACAGGGCTGGGGAATCAGCCCCAGCATTTT. Amino acid sequence: CASSQLRTGLGNQPQHF. The full variable domain, rest sourced from reference TRBV14 and TRBJ1-5, is EAGVTQFPSHSVIEKGQTVTLRCDPISGHDNLYWYRRVMGKEIKFLLHFVKESKQDESGMPNNRFLAERTGGTYSTLKVQPAELEDSGVYFCASSQLRTGLGNQPQHFGDGTRLSIL.

V usage is TRBV4-1 and J usage is TRBJ1-2, with TRBD1 matching 10 bases. This CDR3 contains 16 residues. Unmatched junction bases numbered 8, after V lost 3 bases and J lost 4 bases. Germline lookup yields CDR1 MGHRA and CDR2 YSYEKL. The CDR3 reads CASSHARQGAGYGYTF. CDR3 coding DNA: TGCGCCAGCAGCCACGCGAGACAGGGGGCTGGCTATGGCTACACCTTC.

Note on this clone: A read error may produce the germline difference seen at one junction end. DNA for the CDR3: TGTGCCAGCAGCTCCATTCCACGGGACATGGGCTTC. This sequence encodes CASSSIPRDMGF. The chain employs TRBV7-9 and TRBJ2-7, with D perhaps matching TRBD1 (6 bases). The CDR3 runs 12 residues. Germline V gene data show CDR1 as SEHNR and CDR2 as FQNEAQ (reference sequence). The variable domain in full, completed from reference TRBV7-9 and TRBJ2-7, reads DTGVSQNPRHKITKRGQNVTFRCDPISEHNRLYWYRQTLGQGPEFLTYFQNEAQLEKSRLLSDRFSAERPKGSFSTLEIQRTEQGDSAMYLCASSSIPRDMGFGPGTRLTVT.

The sample holds one count of this clone. The chain combines TRBV6-5 with TRBJ2-7; D not resolved. CDR3 length: 14 amino acids. Trimming cost V 0 bases and J 4 bases, with 10 bases left between them. The germline V gene has CDR1 MNHEY and CDR2 SVGAGI. CDR3 sequence reads: CASSYSGFTYEQYF. The CDR3 nucleotides are TGTGCCAGCAGTTACTCAGGCTTCACATACGAGCAGTACTTC.